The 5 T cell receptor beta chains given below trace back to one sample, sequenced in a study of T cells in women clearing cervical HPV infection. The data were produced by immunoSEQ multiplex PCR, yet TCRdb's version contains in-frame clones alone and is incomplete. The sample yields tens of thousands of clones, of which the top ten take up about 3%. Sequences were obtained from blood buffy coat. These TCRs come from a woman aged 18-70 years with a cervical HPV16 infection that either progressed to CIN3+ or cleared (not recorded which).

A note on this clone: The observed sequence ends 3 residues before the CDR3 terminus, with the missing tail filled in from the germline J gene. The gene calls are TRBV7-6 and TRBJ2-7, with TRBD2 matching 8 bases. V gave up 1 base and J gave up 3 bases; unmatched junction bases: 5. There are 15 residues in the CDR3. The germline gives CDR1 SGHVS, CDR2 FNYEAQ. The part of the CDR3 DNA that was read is TGTGCCAGCAGCTTAGGGGGGAGCGGGAGCTACGAG. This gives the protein CASSLGGSGSYE. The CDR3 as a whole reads CASSLGGSGSYEQYF.

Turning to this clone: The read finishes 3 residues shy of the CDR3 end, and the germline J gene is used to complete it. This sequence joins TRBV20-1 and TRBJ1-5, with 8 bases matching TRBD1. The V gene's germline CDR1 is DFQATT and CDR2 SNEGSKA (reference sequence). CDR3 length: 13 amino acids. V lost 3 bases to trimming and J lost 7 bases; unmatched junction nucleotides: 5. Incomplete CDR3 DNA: TGCAGTGCTAGTCCACAGGGGGTCCAGCCC. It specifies CSASPQGVQP. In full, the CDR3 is CSASPQGVQPQHF.

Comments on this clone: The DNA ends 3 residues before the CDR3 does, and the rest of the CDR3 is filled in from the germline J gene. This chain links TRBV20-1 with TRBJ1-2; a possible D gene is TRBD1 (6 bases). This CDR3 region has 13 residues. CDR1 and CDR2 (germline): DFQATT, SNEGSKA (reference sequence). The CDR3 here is CSARHREGGGYTF. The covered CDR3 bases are TGCAGTGCTAGACACAGGGAGGGAGGCGGC.

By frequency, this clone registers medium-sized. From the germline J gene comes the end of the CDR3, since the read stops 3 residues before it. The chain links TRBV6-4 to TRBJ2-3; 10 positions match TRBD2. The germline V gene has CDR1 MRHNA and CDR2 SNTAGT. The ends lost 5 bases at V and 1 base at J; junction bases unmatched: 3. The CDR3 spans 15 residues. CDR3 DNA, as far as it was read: TGTGCCAGCAGTTCCACTAGCGGGGGCACAGATACG. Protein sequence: CASSSTSGGTDT. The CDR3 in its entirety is CASSSTSGGTDTQYF.

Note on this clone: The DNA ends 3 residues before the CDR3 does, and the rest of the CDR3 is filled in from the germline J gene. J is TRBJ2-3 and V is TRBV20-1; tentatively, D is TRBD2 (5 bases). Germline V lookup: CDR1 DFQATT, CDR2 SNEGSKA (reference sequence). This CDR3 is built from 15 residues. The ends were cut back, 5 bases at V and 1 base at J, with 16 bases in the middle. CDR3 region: CSAATTAGRTDTQYF. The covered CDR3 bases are TGCAGTGCTGCGACCACGGCGGGCCGCACAGATACG.